A single sample gave rise to the 10 T cell receptor beta chains below, sequenced in a study of T cell clonotyping in hematopoietic cell transplantation. The table came from immunoSEQ multiplex PCR; TCRdb's copy has only in-frame clones and leaves some out. The profile shows about 69,000 clones, around 94% of them singletons. Material: peripheral blood mononuclear cells. The receptors originated from a man aged 45 to 65 in good health. Some clones in this sample may be carry-over from other donors' samples.

V and J are TRBV28 and TRBJ2-3; D is possibly TRBD1 or TRBD2 (6 bases each). CDR3 size: 15 residues. V was cut by 2 bases and J by 2 bases, with 11 bases left in between. The germline gives CDR1 MDHEN, CDR2 SYDVKM. CDR3 protein: CASSLGRGHTDTQYF. CDR3 sequence (DNA): TGTGCCAGCAGTTTAGGCCGGGGGCACACAGATACGCAGTATTTT. The variable domain in full, with the rest retrieved from reference TRBV28 and TRBJ2-3, is DVKVTQSSRYLVKRTGEKVFLECVQDMDHENMFWYRQDPGLGLRLIYFSYDVKMKEKGDIPEGYSVSREKKERFSLILESASTNQTSMYLCASSLGRGHTDTQYFGPGTRLTVL.

This chain uses TRBV5-8 with TRBJ1-1; D call uncertain. The germline V gene encodes CDR1 SGHTS and CDR2 YDEGEE. Trimming shortened V by 2 bases and J by 0 bases, and 11 bases separated the two germline ends. The CDR3 runs to 15 residues. The CDR3, as DNA: TGTGCCAGCAGCTTCAGAACCTACATGAACACTGAAGCTTTCTTT. It translates to CASSFRTYMNTEAFF.

DNA of the CDR3: TGTGCCAGCAGCTCCCTGACGGAAGGGTGGGACACTGAAGCTTTCTTT. It translates to CASSSLTEGWDTEAFF. The chain carries TRBV27 and TRBJ1-1, with no clear D. Germline V gives CDR1 MNHEY, CDR2 SMNVEV (reference sequence). V lost 6 bases and J lost 3, with 20 bases in between. This CDR3 has 16 residues.

CDR3 protein: CASSQPFSRGKGLQPQHF. The DNA of the CDR3 is TGTGCCAGTAGTCAACCATTCTCCCGGGGGAAAGGACTTCAGCCCCAGCATTTT. This rearrangement joins TRBV19 to TRBJ1-5; the D gene is possibly TRBD1 (5 bases). Germline V lookup: CDR1 LNHDA, CDR2 SQIVND (reference sequence). The CDR3 loop spans 18 amino acids. V lost 5 bases, J lost 6 bases, and 26 bases lay in between.

A remark on this clone: At one boundary the junction diverges from the germline segment, which might be a read error. The J gene is TRBJ2-2, the V gene TRBV7-2, with TRBD2 matching 9 bases. Germline values: CDR1 SGHTA, CDR2 FQGNSA. The CDR3 totals 17 residues. CDR3 bases: TGTGCCAGCAGCATAGCTCGGGCGGGGGGGTGGTCCGGGGAGCTGTTTTTT. Its translation: CASSIARAGGWSGELFF.

Only one count was recorded for this clone. The chain combines TRBV28 with TRBJ2-7, with 9 bases that match TRBD1. CDR1 is MDHEN and CDR2 is SYDVKM in the germline V gene. This CDR3 is 16 amino acids long. Trimming removed 2 bases from V and 3 bases from J; junction bases left unmatched: 8. The CDR3, as DNA: TGTGCCAGCAGTTTAAGCCGCGGACAGGGGTACTACGAGCAGTACTTC. This translates into CASSLSRGQGYYEQYF.

The chain joins TRBV11-2 to TRBJ2-7; possibly TRBD1 for D (5 bases). The V end lost 1 base, the J end lost 6 bases, and 19 bases lay between the germline ends. The V gene's germline CDR1 is SGHAT and CDR2 FQNNGV. CDR3 length equals 16 residues. CDR3 amino acids: CASSLVEQVGRLEQYF. CDR3 coding DNA: TGTGCCAGCAGCTTAGTGGAACAGGTCGGACGGCTCGAGCAGTACTTC.

The chain joins TRBV5-4 to TRBJ2-3, with D uncertain. The CDR3 covers 12 residues. V shed 1 base and J shed 5 bases, with 5 bases lying between them. Looked up from germline, CDR1 is SGHNT and CDR2 is YYREEE (reference sequence). The CDR3 region has the DNA TGTGCCAGCAGCTTGCCTCTAGATACGCAGTATTTT. This sequence encodes CASSLPLDTQYF.

The chain employs TRBV5-4 and TRBJ1-2; maybe TRBD1 (6 bases). Trimming stripped 0 bases from V and 4 bases from J, with 10 bases between. The length of the CDR3 is 14 residues. CDR1 is SGHNT, CDR2 YYREEE, per germline (reference sequence). The DNA for the CDR3 is TGTGCCAGCAGCTTGGATAGGGGGGGCTATGGCTACACCTTC. This gives the protein CASSLDRGGYGYTF. Complete variable domain (other parts from reference TRBV5-4 and TRBJ1-2): ETGVTQSPTHLIKTRGQQVTLRCSSQSGHNTVSWYQQALGQGPQFIFQYYREEENGRGNFPPRFSGLQFPNYSSELNVNALELDDSALYLCASSLDRGGYGYTFGSGTRLTVV.

The CDR3: CAISGSKGQGANEQYF. The CDR3 region has the DNA TGTGCCATCAGTGGGTCGAAAGGACAGGGGGCCAATGAGCAGTACTTC. V usage is TRBV10-3 and J usage is TRBJ2-7; 11 bases map to TRBD1. The CDR3 spans 16 residues. Germline loops: CDR1 ENHRY, CDR2 SYGVKD. With 4 bases clipped from V and 7 bases from J, the junction kept 12 bases outside the gene matches.